This passage covers 26 T cell receptor beta chains from one sample sequenced in a study of vaccination and CD4 T cells after COVID-19. These TCRs are of unknown antigen specificity. With the Oncomine TCR Beta short-read assay, DNA from cultured CD4+ T cells was sequenced. TCRdb re-derived calls from the PCR reads in MiXCR, one entry per CDR3 protein. The sample has roughly 15,000 distinct CDR3 sequences, more than 40% seen once. Treatment of the sample: roughly nine-day PBMC culture with coronavirus spike peptide pools or control peptides (ViraFEST assay). Sequenced material: CD4+ T cells from blood, cultured in vitro. The source is a human donor who had recovered from COVID-19.

This clonotype was found once. V and J are TRBV12-3 or TRBV12-4 and TRBJ2-3; D is undetermined. This CDR3 has 11 residues. Trimming cost V 5 bases and J 9 bases, with 9 bases left between them. CDR3 region: CASSLRATQYF. CDR3 nucleotides: TGTGCCAGCAGTCTCCGGGCCACGCAGTATTTT.

The rearrangement joins TRBV12-3 or TRBV12-4 to TRBJ1-5, with D possibly TRBD1 on 5 matching bases. Trimming removed 3 bases at V and 6 bases at J, with 15 bases between. This CDR3 is 15 amino acids long. Here the CDR3 reads CASSFRQGGIQPQHF. The CDR3 region has the DNA TGTGCCAGCAGTTTTCGCCAGGGAGGAATTCAGCCCCAGCATTTT.

This chain links TRBV6-2 or TRBV6-3 with TRBJ1-1, with D possibly being TRBD1 (5 bases). CDR1 is MNHEY, CDR2 SVGEGT, per germline. CDR3 length equals 17 residues. V lost 5 bases, J lost 5 bases, and 24 bases lay in between. CDR3 nucleotide sequence: TGTGCCAGCAGTAACCCCCAAGGGGTATTTGCGCGAACTGAAGCTTTCTTT. Translating gives CASSNPQGVFARTEAFF.

The chain is built from TRBV20-1 and TRBJ1-1, with D perhaps matching TRBD1 (5 bases). V shed 4 bases and J shed 3 bases, with 12 bases lying between them. The CDR3 spans 13 residues. From germline, CDR1 is DFQATT and CDR2 SNEGSKA (reference sequence). The CDR3 nucleotides are TGCAGTGCTATCCGGGACGGGGACACTGAAGCTTTCTTT. It codes for CSAIRDGDTEAFF.

The chain recombines TRBV19 with TRBJ1-5; D is uncertain. The ends were cut back, 4 bases at V and 2 bases at J, with 12 bases in the middle. Per germline, CDR1 LNHDA and CDR2 SQIVND (reference sequence). The CDR3 totals 15 residues. The CDR3 DNA reads TGTGCCAGTAGTACCTACAAAGGAGGCAATCAGCCCCAGCATTTT. It codes for CASSTYKGGNQPQHF.

The CDR3 region has the DNA TGTGCCAGCAGGACAGGGGGGGATACTGAAGCTTTCTTT. It is translated as CASRTGGDTEAFF. This chain joins TRBV11-3 and TRBJ1-1, with TRBD1 matching over 9 bases. Germline assignment: CDR1 SGHNT and CDR2 YENEEA. This CDR3 region has 13 residues. Trimming at V came to 6 bases and at J to 5 bases, leaving 4 bases not matched to a gene.

In nucleotides, the CDR3 is TGTGCCAGCAGCTTAGTCAGGGGGCTATCTGGTGAAAAACTGTTTTTT. Protein: CASSLVRGLSGEKLFF. J is TRBJ1-4 and V is TRBV7-8, with TRBD1 matching 8 bases. Germline loops: CDR1 SGHVS, CDR2 FQNEAQ. The CDR3 has 16 residues. J was trimmed by 7 bases and V by 1 base; bases with no gene match: 8.

V and J are TRBV20-1 and TRBJ1-4; TRBD1 agrees at 9 bases. Trimming removed 3 bases from V and 8 bases from J; junction bases left unmatched: 7. Looked up from germline, CDR1 is DFQATT and CDR2 is SNEGSKA (reference sequence). This CDR3 region has 14 residues. The CDR3 spells CSASRGQGGEKLFF. The CDR3, as DNA: TGCAGTGCTAGTAGGGGACAGGGCGGCGAAAAACTGTTTTTT.

The rearrangement joins TRBV7-9 to TRBJ1-2; TRBD1 is a possible D gene (6 bases). Germline CDR1 reads SEHNR; CDR2 reads FQNEAQ (reference sequence). With 0 bases removed from V and 8 bases from J, the gap between germline ends came to 10 bases. CDR3 length: 13 amino acids. CDR3 sequence (DNA): TGTGCCAGCAGCTTAGCCGGGGGCGGGGGCTACACCTTC. Translation: CASSLAGGGGYTF.

This clonotype was observed a handful of times. The CDR3 loop reads CASSRDGNQPQHF. The CDR3 DNA follows: TGTGCCAGCAGCCGGGACGGCAATCAGCCCCAGCATTTT. The chain carries TRBV6-1 and TRBJ1-5; D possibly corresponds to TRBD1 (5 bases). V dropped 6 bases and J dropped 2 bases, with 8 bases sitting between them. CDR1 is MNHNS and CDR2 is SASEGT in the germline V gene. The CDR3 covers 13 residues.

A single count supports this clonotype. The V gene is TRBV7-2, the J gene TRBJ1-3; no reliable D call. Germline V gives CDR1 SGHTA, CDR2 FQGNSA. Trimming cost V 2 bases and J 4 bases, with 12 bases left between them. The CDR3 covers 15 residues. This CDR3 reads CASSLQGALGNTIYF. Written as DNA, the CDR3 is TGTGCCAGCAGCTTACAAGGAGCGCTCGGAAACACCATATATTTT. The full variable domain, completed using reference TRBV7-2 and TRBJ1-3, is GAGVSQSPSNKVTEKGKDVELRCDPISGHTALYWYRQSLGQGLEFLIYFQGNSAPDKSGLPSDRFSAERTGGSVSTLTIQRTQQEDSAVYLCASSLQGALGNTIYFGEGSWLTVV.

The chain recombines TRBV7-2 with TRBJ2-3, with 7 positions matching TRBD1. The CDR3 covers 14 residues. From germline, CDR1 is SGHTA and CDR2 FQGNSA. V was clipped by 11 bases and J by 3 bases; unmatched bases: 11. The CDR3 DNA reads TGTGCCGGGACCGACAGGGTCGCGACAGATACGCAGTATTTT. Amino acids: CAGTDRVATDTQYF.

This clonotype was detected a few times. The rearrangement joins TRBV19 to TRBJ2-7; 10 bases line up with TRBD1. The CDR3 spans 15 residues. Germline V gene data show CDR1 as LNHDA and CDR2 as SQIVND (reference sequence). V was clipped by 9 bases and J by 3 bases; unmatched bases: 11. The DNA of the CDR3 is TGTGCCAGCACCCCAGCGACAGGGGGCCTCTACGAGCAGTACTTC. Residues: CASTPATGGLYEQYF.

The chain links TRBV7-3 to TRBJ2-1; a possible D gene is TRBD2 (7 bases). V lost 4 bases, J lost 2 bases, and 15 bases lay in between. CDR1 is SGHTA and CDR2 is FQGTGA in the germline V gene. The CDR3 sequence is 16 residues long. CDR3 region: CASSSGGRRTYNEQFF. The CDR3 nucleotides read TGTGCCAGCAGCTCCGGGGGGCGGAGGACCTACAATGAGCAGTTCTTC.

The J gene is TRBJ1-1, the V gene TRBV19; unclear D gene. The CDR3 contains 14 residues. V lost 3 bases, J lost 4 bases, and 12 bases lay in between. CDR1 is LNHDA, CDR2 SQIVND, per germline (reference sequence). For the CDR3, the DNA is TGTGCCAGTAGTATTAGAGGGCATGGCACTGAAGCTTTCTTT. Translation gives CASSIRGHGTEAFF.

This chain joins TRBV6-5 and TRBJ1-2; maybe TRBD1 (5 bases). V dropped 4 bases and J dropped 4 bases, with 13 bases sitting between them. The CDR3 length is 14 residues. Germline CDR1 is MNHEY and CDR2 is SVGAGI. CDR3 nucleotides: TGTGCCAGCAGTTCCAGAGGTCAGGGCTATGGCTACACCTTC. Translated, it gives CASSSRGQGYGYTF.

This chain joins TRBV7-2 and TRBJ2-7; TRBD1 matches at 9 bases. After removal of 5 bases from V and 7 bases from J, the junction contained 18 bases not matched to a gene. The V gene's germline CDR1 is SGHTA and CDR2 FQGNSA. There are 17 residues in the CDR3. The DNA for the CDR3 is TGTGCCAGCAGCAGACAGGCCACCGGGACAGGGTCAACGGAGCAGTACTTC. Amino acids: CASSRQATGTGSTEQYF.

The chain links TRBV20-1 to TRBJ2-7, with TRBD1 matching over 8 bases. There are 15 residues in the CDR3. The germline V gene encodes CDR1 DFQATT and CDR2 SNEGSKA (reference sequence). Germline trimming cut 6 bases from V and 2 bases from J; bases unmatched to any gene: 12. CDR3 sequence reads: CSANRKGQDPYEQYF. The CDR3, as DNA: TGCAGTGCAAACCGCAAGGGACAGGATCCCTACGAGCAGTACTTC.

The V gene is TRBV11-1, the J gene TRBJ2-7, with TRBD1 matching 7 bases. Trimming at V came to 1 base and at J to 2 bases, leaving 5 bases not matched to a gene. This CDR3 contains 15 residues. Germline CDR1 reads SGHAT; CDR2 reads FQDESV (reference sequence). This chain's CDR3 is CASSLGGDSTYEQYF. In nucleotides, the CDR3 is TGTGCCAGCAGCTTAGGAGGGGACAGCACCTACGAGCAGTACTTC. The entire variable domain, with the rest obtained from reference TRBV11-1 and TRBJ2-7, is as follows: EAEVAQSPRYKITEKSQAVAFWCDPISGHATLYWYRQILGQGPELLVQFQDESVVDDSQLPKDRFSAERLKGVDSTLKIQPAELGDSAMYLCASSLGGDSTYEQYFGPGTRLTVT.

J is TRBJ1-2 and V is TRBV6-2 or TRBV6-3; D is uncertain. CDR1 and CDR2 (germline): MNHEY, SVGEGT. V was trimmed by 3 bases and J by 1 base, leaving 6 bases between them. CDR3 length equals 13 residues. Here the CDR3 reads CASSYWSNYGYTF. CDR3 sequence (DNA): TGTGCCAGCAGTTATTGGAGTAACTATGGCTACACCTTC.

The CDR3 here is CSARDPRRGKDQPQHF. The DNA for the CDR3 is TGCAGTGCTAGAGATCCGAGGAGGGGTAAAGATCAGCCCCAGCATTTT. The rearrangement links TRBV20-1 to TRBJ1-5; D might be TRBD1 (5 bases). V was clipped by 0 bases and J by 5 bases, with 17 bases between them. In germline, CDR1 is DFQATT, CDR2 SNEGSKA (reference sequence). The CDR3 runs to 16 residues.

The V call is TRBV7-6, the J call TRBJ2-2; TRBD2 matches 7 bases. Unmatched junction bases numbered 9, after V lost 5 bases and J lost 0 bases. Germline CDR1 is SGHVS and CDR2 is FNYEAQ. The CDR3 loop spans 17 amino acids. The CDR3 sequence is CASSPRPGGTNTGELFF. The CDR3 DNA reads as TGTGCCAGCAGCCCACGACCGGGGGGAACGAACACCGGGGAGCTGTTTTTT.

The rearrangement joins TRBV11-2 to TRBJ1-1, with 11 bases aligning to TRBD1. Germline V CDR1 and CDR2: SGHAT, FQNNGV. The CDR3 sequence is 15 residues long. V dropped 3 bases and J dropped 5; count of bases not matched to a gene: 5. The CDR3 region has the DNA TGTGCCAGCAGCTTCAGGACAGGGGGCCGTACTGAAGCTTTCTTT. Translation: CASSFRTGGRTEAFF.

This sequence joins TRBV19 and TRBJ1-1, with a weak D call TRBD1 (6 bases). The CDR3 length is 13 residues. Between the trimmed V and J ends, which lost 8 bases and 4 bases, there was a span of 14 bases. Germline V gives CDR1 LNHDA, CDR2 SQIVND (reference sequence). DNA for the CDR3: TGTGCCAGTGGGGGGCTTGTCGGCACTGAAGCTTTCTTT. Translating gives CASGGLVGTEAFF. Supplemented by reference TRBV19 and TRBJ1-1, the full variable domain reads DGGITQSPKYLFRKEGQNVTLSCEQNLNHDAMYWYRQDPGQGLRLIYYSQIVNDFQKGDIAEGYSVSREKKESFPLTVTSAQKNPTAFYLCASGGLVGTEAFFGQGTRLTVV.

The V gene is TRBV20-1, the J gene TRBJ2-5; 15 nucleotides align to TRBD2. J gave up 1 base and V 1 base, and 4 bases lay outside the gene matches. Germline assignment: CDR1 DFQATT and CDR2 SNEGSKA (reference sequence). The CDR3 has 17 amino acids. CDR3 region: CSARAGTSGRFQETQYF. The DNA for the CDR3 is TGCAGTGCTAGAGCCGGGACTAGCGGGAGGTTCCAAGAGACCCAGTACTTC.

The table lists this clonotype with a few counts. The genes are TRBV19 and TRBJ1-2; D may be TRBD1 (6 bases). Trimming removed 6 bases at V and 2 bases at J, with 16 bases between. CDR3 size: 15 residues. The germline gives CDR1 LNHDA, CDR2 SQIVND (reference sequence). The CDR3 DNA follows: TGTGCCAGTAGACCGGCCCGCCAGGGGAACTATGGCTACACCTTC. This sequence encodes CASRPARQGNYGYTF.